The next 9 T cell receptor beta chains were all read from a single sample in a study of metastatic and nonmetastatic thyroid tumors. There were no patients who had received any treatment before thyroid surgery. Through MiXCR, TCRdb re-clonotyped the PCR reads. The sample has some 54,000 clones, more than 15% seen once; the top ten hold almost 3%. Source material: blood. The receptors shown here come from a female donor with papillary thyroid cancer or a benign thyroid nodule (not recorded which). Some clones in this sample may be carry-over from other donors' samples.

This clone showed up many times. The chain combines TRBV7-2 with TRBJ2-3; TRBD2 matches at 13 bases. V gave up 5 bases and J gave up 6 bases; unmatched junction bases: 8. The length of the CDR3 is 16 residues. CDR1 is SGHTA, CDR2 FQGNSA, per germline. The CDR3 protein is CASSQRGLAGADTQYF. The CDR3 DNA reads TGTGCCAGCAGCCAGAGAGGACTAGCGGGAGCCGATACGCAGTATTTT. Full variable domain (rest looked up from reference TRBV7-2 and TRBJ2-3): GAGVSQSPSNKVTEKGKDVELRCDPISGHTALYWYRQSLGQGLEFLIYFQGNSAPDKSGLPSDRFSAERTGGSVSTLTIQRTQQEDSAVYLCASSQRGLAGADTQYFGPGTRLTVL.

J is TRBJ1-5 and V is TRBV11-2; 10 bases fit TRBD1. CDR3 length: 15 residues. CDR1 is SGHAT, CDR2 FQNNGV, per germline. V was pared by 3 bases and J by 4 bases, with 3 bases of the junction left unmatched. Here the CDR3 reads CASSFRTGGNQPQHF. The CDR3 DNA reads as TGTGCCAGCAGCTTCCGGACAGGGGGTAATCAGCCCCAGCATTTT.

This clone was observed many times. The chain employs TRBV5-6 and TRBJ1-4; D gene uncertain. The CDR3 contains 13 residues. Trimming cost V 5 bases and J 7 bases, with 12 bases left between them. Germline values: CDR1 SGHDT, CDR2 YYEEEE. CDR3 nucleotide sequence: TGTGCCAGCAGTCATAGGCCTGCTGAAAAACTGTTTTTT. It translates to CASSHRPAEKLFF.

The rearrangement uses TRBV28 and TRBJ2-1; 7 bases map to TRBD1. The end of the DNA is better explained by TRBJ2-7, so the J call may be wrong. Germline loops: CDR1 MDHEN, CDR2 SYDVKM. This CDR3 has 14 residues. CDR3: CASTEQGPSYEQYF. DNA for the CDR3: TGTGCCAGCACCGAACAGGGGCCCTCCTACGAGCAGTACTTC.

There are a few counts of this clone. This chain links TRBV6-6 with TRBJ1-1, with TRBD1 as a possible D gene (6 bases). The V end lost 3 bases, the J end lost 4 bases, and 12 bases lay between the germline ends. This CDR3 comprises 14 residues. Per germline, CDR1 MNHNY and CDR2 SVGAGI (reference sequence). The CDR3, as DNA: TGTGCCAGCAGTTATAGAGGGGGTGGCACTGAAGCTTTCTTT. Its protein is CASSYRGGGTEAFF.

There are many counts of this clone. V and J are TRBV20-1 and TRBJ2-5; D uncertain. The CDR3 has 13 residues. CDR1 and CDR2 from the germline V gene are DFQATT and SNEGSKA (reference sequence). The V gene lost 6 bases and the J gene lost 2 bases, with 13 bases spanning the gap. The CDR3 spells CSALAPLQETQYF. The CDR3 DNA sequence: TGCAGTGCCCTGGCCCCACTACAAGAGACCCAGTACTTC.

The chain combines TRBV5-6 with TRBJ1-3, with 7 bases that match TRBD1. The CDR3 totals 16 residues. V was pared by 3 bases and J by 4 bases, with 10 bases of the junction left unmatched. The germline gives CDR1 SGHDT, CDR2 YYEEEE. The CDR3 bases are TGTGCCAGCAGCTCGTCCCGGGACAGTGAGGGAAACACCATATATTTT. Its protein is CASSSSRDSEGNTIYF.

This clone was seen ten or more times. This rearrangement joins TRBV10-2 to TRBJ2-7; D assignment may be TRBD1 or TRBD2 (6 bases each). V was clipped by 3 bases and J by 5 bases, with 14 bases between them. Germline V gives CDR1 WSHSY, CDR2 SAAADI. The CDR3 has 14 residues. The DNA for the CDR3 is TGCGCCAGCAGTGACCGGGGGAGGACAGACGAGCAGTACTTC. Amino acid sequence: CASSDRGRTDEQYF.

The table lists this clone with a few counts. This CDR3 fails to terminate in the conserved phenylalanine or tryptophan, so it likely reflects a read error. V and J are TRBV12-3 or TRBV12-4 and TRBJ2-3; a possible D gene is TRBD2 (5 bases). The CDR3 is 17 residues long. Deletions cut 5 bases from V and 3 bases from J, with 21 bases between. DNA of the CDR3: TGTGCCAGCAGTCCTGAAAAAGCGGTAGTTACGACAGATACGCAGTATTCT. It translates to CASSPEKAVVTTDTQYS.